One sample yielded the 18 T cell receptor beta chains listed below, sequenced in a study of blood T cell repertoires in COVID-19 (dated by TCRdb to 2020 to 2022). Library preparation employed the immunoSEQ multiplex PCR assay. TCRdb mirrors the immuneACCESS table, restricted to in-frame sequences. Some clones are absent from its copies; in checked studies, under half trace to an unresolved V gene, and the reason for the others is unknown. In this sample the table shows around 250,000 clones, more than 70% of which occur a single time. 0.95% to 1.5% of the sample is in the top ten clones. Sequenced input: PBMCs or T cells enriched from blood (not recorded which). The receptors here all came from a woman between 40 and 55 years old with acute COVID-19.

CDR3 DNA sequence: TGTGCCAGCAGCTTGGATTCAGGGGGAGTCGGGGAGCTGTTTTTT. This gives the protein CASSLDSGGVGELFF. The rearrangement links TRBV7-2 to TRBJ2-2, with 7 bases fitting TRBD1. Germline values: CDR1 SGHTA, CDR2 FQGNSA. The CDR3 runs 15 residues. V dropped 3 bases and J dropped 7; count of bases not matched to a gene: 8.

This chain connects TRBV6-5 to TRBJ1-6; 7 bases map to TRBD1. CDR1 and CDR2 from the germline V gene are MNHEY and SVGAGI. V trimming: 5 bases; J trimming: 6 bases; junction bases outside the gene matches: 4. This CDR3 spans 14 amino acids. DNA for the CDR3: TGTGCCAGCAGTCGACAGGGAGGTAATTCACCCCTCCACTTT. Its translation is CASSRQGGNSPLHF.

This clone was observed a few times. Other DNA sequences in this sample translate to the same CDR3. The CDR3 reads CASRTGFYEQYF. CDR3 bases: TGTGCCAGCAGAACAGGGTTCTACGAGCAGTACTTC. The chain couples TRBV28 to TRBJ2-7; D possibly corresponds to TRBD1 (6 bases). Trimming took 6 bases from V and 3 from J, leaving 9 bases between them. The CDR3 sequence is 12 residues long. Germline lookup yields CDR1 MDHEN and CDR2 SYDVKM.

This clone was seen a few times. The V call is TRBV6-4, the J call TRBJ1-1, with 7 bases aligning to TRBD1. J was trimmed by 3 bases and V by 5 bases; bases with no gene match: 3. The germline CDR1 and CDR2 sequences are MRHNA and SNTAGT. The CDR3 totals 13 residues. CDR3 sequence (DNA): TGTGCCAGCAGTTCTCAGGGGGACACTGAAGCTTTCTTT. It is translated as CASSSQGDTEAFF.

The chain carries TRBV11-3 and TRBJ1-1, with D hard to call. The CDR3 sequence is 13 residues long. Germline CDR1 reads SGHNT; CDR2 reads YENEEA. Trimming left V 6 bases short and J 1 base short, with 9 bases between. CDR3 residues: CASRRLRNTEAFF. DNA of the CDR3: TGTGCCAGCAGGCGTCTGAGGAACACTGAAGCTTTCTTT.

V gene TRBV6-1 combines with J gene TRBJ1-2; D ambiguous. V was pared by 2 bases and J by 8 bases, with 15 bases between. CDR1 MNHNS and CDR2 SASEGT come from the germline V gene. The CDR3 has 14 residues. This chain's CDR3 is CASSEQTASWGYTF. The CDR3, as DNA: TGTGCCAGCAGTGAACAGACTGCCTCGTGGGGCTACACCTTC.

CDR3 amino acids: CASSQGDTGIGNQPQHF. The DNA of the CDR3 is TGTGCCAGCAGCCAAGGGGACACCGGTATTGGGAATCAGCCCCAGCATTTT. The chain combines TRBV3-1 (or the pseudogene TRBV3-2) with TRBJ1-5, with D tentatively TRBD1 (6 bases). CDR1 is LGHDT and CDR2 is YNNKEL in the germline V gene (reference sequence). This CDR3 is built from 17 residues. Trimming left V 1 base short and J 4 bases short, with 17 bases between.

This chain joins TRBV2 and TRBJ2-3; TRBD2 matches 8 bases. Trimming took 3 bases from V and 4 from J; bases not matched to a gene: 6. The CDR3 totals 15 residues. The germline V gene has CDR1 SNHLY and CDR2 FYNNEI. As DNA, the CDR3 is TGTGCCAGCAGTGAGTCTGCGGGAGGCGCAGATACGCAGTATTTT. Translated, it gives CASSESAGGADTQYF.

This chain joins TRBV28 and TRBJ2-7; possibly TRBD2 for D (5 bases). V lost 7 bases, J lost 3 bases, and 22 bases lay in between. This CDR3 comprises 16 residues. Germline CDR1 and CDR2: MDHEN and SYDVKM. The CDR3 protein is CASTRAGVGKGYEQYF. As DNA, the CDR3 is TGTGCCAGCACCCGTGCCGGGGTCGGCAAGGGCTACGAGCAGTACTTC.

The chain joins TRBV5-4 to TRBJ1-1; D uncertain. The length of the CDR3 is 13 residues. Germline loops: CDR1 SGHNT, CDR2 YYREEE (reference sequence). V was cut by 5 bases and J by 4 bases, with 12 bases left in between. The CDR3 DNA sequence: TGTGCCAGCAGGGCCCCCGCGGGCACTGAAGCTTTCTTT. This gives the protein CASRAPAGTEAFF.

The V and J genes are TRBV3-1 (or the pseudogene TRBV3-2) and TRBJ1-2, with D uncertain. This CDR3 is 12 amino acids long. Trimming took off 1 base at V and 7 bases at J, with 7 bases between the two ends. Germline CDR1 is LGHDT and CDR2 is YNNKEL (reference sequence). The CDR3 nucleotides are TGTGCCAGCAGCCAAGGGAGGGTTGGCTACACCTTC. The encoded protein is CASSQGRVGYTF.

CDR3 DNA: TGTGCCAGCAGTTTAAGCAGCGAGGGACATCCCGTCCTGACTTTC. It specifies CASSLSSEGHPVLTF. This chain joins TRBV27 and TRBJ2-6; D perhaps matches TRBD1 (6 bases). This CDR3 contains 15 residues. Germline V gene sequence: CDR1 MNHEY, CDR2 SMNVEV (reference sequence). Deletions cut 2 bases from V and 12 bases from J, with 17 bases between.

The chain recombines TRBV15 with TRBJ1-1, with a possible D match to TRBD1 (5 bases). This CDR3 is 13 amino acids long. Germline CDR1 LNHNV, CDR2 YYDKDF (reference sequence). V shed 7 bases and J shed 0 bases, with 9 bases lying between them. CDR3 amino acids: CATKPGLNTEAFF. CDR3 DNA sequence: TGTGCCACCAAGCCAGGGCTGAACACTGAAGCTTTCTTT.

This rearrangement joins TRBV29-1 to TRBJ1-1; 10 bases agree with TRBD1. From germline, CDR1 is SQVTM and CDR2 ANQGSEA. With 2 bases clipped from V and 2 bases from J, the junction kept 8 bases outside the gene matches. The CDR3 runs 16 residues. The CDR3 region is CSVESRGQGLNTEAFF. CDR3 bases: TGCAGCGTTGAAAGTCGGGGACAGGGGTTAAACACTGAAGCTTTCTTT.

The J gene is TRBJ2-5, the V gene TRBV10-3, with D possibly being TRBD2 (6 bases). Germline V CDR1 and CDR2: ENHRY, SYGVKD. Trimming took off 0 bases at V and 1 base at J, with 15 bases between the two ends. The CDR3 length is 17 residues. The CDR3 DNA follows: TGTGCCATCAGTGAGTCGAATGCGGGACGTCCCCAAGAGACCCAGTACTTC. Its translation is CAISESNAGRPQETQYF.

The chain uses TRBV19 and TRBJ2-3; D may be TRBD2 (5 bases). The CDR3 length is 13 residues. CDR1 LNHDA and CDR2 SQIVND come from the germline V gene (reference sequence). The germline V and J ends were trimmed by 10 bases and 4 bases, with 15 bases remaining between them. CDR3 residues: CATAGFGADTQYF. The DNA for the CDR3 is TGTGCCACGGCGGGTTTCGGAGCAGATACGCAGTATTTT. Supplemented by reference TRBV19 and TRBJ2-3, the full variable domain reads DGGITQSPKYLFRKEGQNVTLSCEQNLNHDAMYWYRQDPGQGLRLIYYSQIVNDFQKGDIAEGYSVSREKKESFPLTVTSAQKNPTAFYLCATAGFGADTQYFGPGTRLTVL.

The genes are TRBV25-1 and TRBJ1-4; 7 nucleotides align to TRBD1. The V gene end was trimmed by 5 bases and the J gene end by 4 bases; junction bases not matched to a gene: 13. Per the germline V gene, CDR1 is MGHDK and CDR2 is SYGVNS. This CDR3 is 17 amino acids long. The CDR3 DNA is TGTGCCAGCAGTCTCACCTACGACAGGGCGAGTAATGAAAAACTGTTTTTT. Protein sequence: CASSLTYDRASNEKLFF.

This clone was found a few times. The V and J genes are TRBV7-2 and TRBJ1-3; maybe TRBD1 (6 bases). The CDR3 sequence is 14 residues long. Germline CDR1 is SGHTA and CDR2 is FQGNSA. The V gene lost 5 bases and the J gene lost 8 bases, with 16 bases spanning the gap. CDR3 residues: CASSNQGFMDTIYF. CDR3 DNA sequence: TGTGCCAGCAGCAATCAGGGGTTTATGGACACCATATATTTT. Based on the CDR3 plus reference TRBV7-2 and TRBJ1-3, the full variable domain is GAGVSQSPSNKVTEKGKDVELRCDPISGHTALYWYRQSLGQGLEFLIYFQGNSAPDKSGLPSDRFSAERTGGSVSTLTIQRTQQEDSAVYLCASSNQGFMDTIYFGEGSWLTVV.